These 17 T cell receptor beta chains came from one sample sequenced in a study of technical replicates of blood from a few donors. Some clones are missing from TCRdb's copy, which holds only in-frame ones; the method was immunoSEQ multiplex PCR. The sample contains about 82,000 clones, around 96% of which appear only once. Material for sequencing was T cells isolated from PBMCs. These receptors were obtained from a human donor in good health.

The CDR3 reads CASSPAALSYEQYF. CDR3 coding DNA: TGTGCCAGCAGCCCTGCGGCGTTGTCCTACGAGCAGTACTTC. This chain uses TRBV7-9 with TRBJ2-7; D is unresolved. Trimming took off 5 bases at V and 1 base at J, with 12 bases between the two ends. Germline V CDR1 and CDR2: SEHNR, FQNEAQ (reference sequence). There are 14 residues in the CDR3.

This rearrangement joins TRBV2 to TRBJ1-1; no clear D. The V end was cut by 3 bases, the J end by 6 bases, with 14 bases between. CDR1 and CDR2 from the germline V gene are SNHLY and FYNNEI. This CDR3 contains 14 residues. The DNA for the CDR3 is TGTGCCAGCAGTGAGTATAGCGGTAGGCCTGAAGCTTTCTTT. Encoded protein: CASSEYSGRPEAFF.

The rearrangement joins TRBV5-4 to TRBJ2-1; D remains unclear. V lost 4 bases and J lost 6, with 11 bases in between. The CDR3 loop spans 13 amino acids. Germline CDR1 SGHNT, CDR2 YYREEE (reference sequence). CDR3 sequence (DNA): TGTGCCAGCAGCGATAGTCGAGGCAATGAGCAGTTCTTC. It codes for CASSDSRGNEQFF. Variable domain in full (rest from reference TRBV5-4 and TRBJ2-1): ETGVTQSPTHLIKTRGQQVTLRCSSQSGHNTVSWYQQALGQGPQFIFQYYREEENGRGNFPPRFSGLQFPNYSSELNVNALELDDSALYLCASSDSRGNEQFFGPGTRLTVL.

The CDR3 DNA reads TGTGCCAGCAGCTTGATGGCGGGAGTGGATACGCAGTATTTT. It specifies CASSLMAGVDTQYF. The chain employs TRBV5-4 and TRBJ2-3, with TRBD2 matching 7 bases. Germline CDR1 reads SGHNT; CDR2 reads YYREEE (reference sequence). V dropped 1 base and J dropped 6; count of bases not matched to a gene: 5. The CDR3 is made up of 14 amino acids.

The chain is built from TRBV5-1 and TRBJ2-5; 10 bases line up with TRBD1. Germline CDR1 reads SGHRS; CDR2 reads YFSETQ. J gave up 5 bases and V 5 bases, and 9 bases lay outside the gene matches. CDR3 length equals 15 residues. CDR3 coding DNA: TGCGCCAGCAGTTCCGGGACAGGGGTATTGGAGACCCAGTACTTC. Amino acid sequence: CASSSGTGVLETQYF.

This chain connects TRBV9 to TRBJ2-2; 7 bases are a match to TRBD1. Germline V gene data show CDR1 as SGDLS and CDR2 as YYNGEE. This CDR3 is 17 amino acids long. The J segment lost 7 bases and the V segment lost 1 base, leaving 13 bases of the junction unmatched. The CDR3 sequence: CASSVSLGGEGDGELFF. The DNA for the CDR3 is TGTGCCAGCAGCGTATCGTTAGGGGGCGAGGGGGACGGGGAGCTGTTTTTT.

The V gene is TRBV29-1, the J gene TRBJ2-4; no definite D call. Germline V CDR1 and CDR2: SQVTM, ANQGSEA. CDR3 size: 11 residues. Trimming stripped 6 bases from V and 10 bases from J, with 13 bases between. The CDR3 protein is CSVLSGVIQYF. In nucleotides, the CDR3 is TGCAGCGTCTTGAGTGGAGTTATTCAGTACTTC.

The J gene is TRBJ2-7, the V gene TRBV2, with 7 bases that match TRBD1. The CDR3 is made up of 14 amino acids. The V gene's germline CDR1 is SNHLY and CDR2 FYNNEI. Trimming took 3 bases from V and 2 from J; bases not matched to a gene: 4. For the CDR3, the DNA is TGTGCCAGCAGTGAGGGGACAGCTCCCTACGAGCAGTACTTC. This translates into CASSEGTAPYEQYF.

The rearrangement links TRBV7-6 to TRBJ1-1; a possible D gene is TRBD1 (5 bases). CDR1 SGHVS and CDR2 FNYEAQ come from the germline V gene. The CDR3 loop spans 15 amino acids. Trimming took off 5 bases at V and 7 bases at J, with 20 bases between the two ends. The CDR3 here is CASSPVPGEEGEAFF. In nucleotides, the CDR3 is TGTGCCAGCAGCCCGGTTCCGGGGGAAGAGGGTGAAGCTTTCTTT.

The chain employs TRBV6-5 and TRBJ1-2; no clear D. Germline V gene sequence: CDR1 MNHEY, CDR2 SVGAGI. The CDR3 is 13 amino acids. Trimming took off 6 bases at V and 8 bases at J, with 16 bases between the two ends. The CDR3: CASSSGGVRGYTF. Here the CDR3 DNA reads TGTGCCAGCAGCTCCGGAGGAGTCAGGGGCTACACCTTC.

V is TRBV9 and J is TRBJ2-5, with 7 nucleotides matching TRBD2. Germline CDR1 reads SGDLS; CDR2 reads YYNGEE. This CDR3 is built from 17 residues. With 4 bases clipped from V and 2 bases from J, the junction kept 14 bases outside the gene matches. For the CDR3, the DNA is TGTGCCAGCAGCTCCTCCCCCTCTAGCGGAGATCAAGAGACCCAGTACTTC. Translating it yields CASSSSPSSGDQETQYF.

The chain couples TRBV13 to TRBJ2-7; the D is unclear. Per the germline V gene, CDR1 is PRHDT and CDR2 is FYEKMQ (reference sequence). The CDR3 sequence is 11 residues long. V lost 4 bases and J lost 1, with 2 bases in between. CDR3 DNA: TGTGCCAGCAGCTCATCCTACGAGCAGTACTTC. Translated, it gives CASSSSYEQYF.

The chain couples TRBV5-1 to TRBJ2-2, with TRBD2 matching over 8 bases. This CDR3 is 14 amino acids long. The germline gives CDR1 SGHRS, CDR2 YFSETQ. With 4 bases clipped from V and 5 bases from J, the junction kept 4 bases outside the gene matches. For the CDR3, the DNA is TGCGCCAGCAGCCCGGGAGGGGGGACCGGGGAGCTGTTTTTT. Translation gives CASSPGGGTGELFF.

V usage is TRBV4-2 and J usage is TRBJ1-5, with 8 bases aligning to TRBD1. Germline assignment: CDR1 LGHNA and CDR2 YNFKEQ. V shed 3 bases, J shed 3 bases, and the junction held 4 bases outside the gene matches. This CDR3 comprises 15 residues. The CDR3 protein is CASSQADRDNQPQHF. In nucleotides, the CDR3 is TGTGCCAGCAGCCAGGCGGACAGGGACAATCAGCCCCAGCATTTT.

The rearrangement joins TRBV30 to TRBJ2-2; no clear D gene. The germline CDR1 and CDR2 sequences are GTSNPN and SVGIG (reference sequence). This CDR3 has 13 amino acids. Trimming took 3 bases from V and 5 from J, leaving 10 bases between them. The CDR3 spells CAWSEQLTGELFF. The CDR3 nucleotides are TGTGCCTGGAGCGAGCAACTGACCGGGGAGCTGTTTTTT.

V and J are TRBV27 and TRBJ1-5; D is unclear. The V and J ends lost 5 bases and 3 bases respectively, with 14 bases between them. CDR1 MNHEY and CDR2 SMNVEV come from the germline V gene (reference sequence). This CDR3 is built from 15 residues. CDR3 amino acids: CASSPGGITNQPQHF. The CDR3 DNA follows: TGTGCCAGCAGTCCGGGAGGGATAACCAATCAGCCCCAGCATTTT.

This chain joins TRBV18 and TRBJ2-5, with 7 bases aligning to TRBD2. The CDR3 extends over 15 amino acids. Germline CDR1 and CDR2: KGHSH and LQKENI. J was trimmed by 5 bases and V by 4 bases; bases with no gene match: 10. The CDR3 DNA reads TGTGCCAGCTCACTGCAGTACTATAGCGGGGAGACCCAGTACTTC. It yields the protein CASSLQYYSGETQYF.